The rows below give T cell receptor beta chains drawn from one sample of a study of blood T cell repertoires in COVID-19. Generated by immunoSEQ multiplex PCR, the TCRdb table keeps only in-frame clones and is missing some. The sample contains 70,000 to 90,000 clones, 88% of which appear only once. The sequenced material came from peripheral blood. The receptors originated from a human donor in a cohort sampled during active COVID-19. Both conserved end residues are part of each CDR3. D genes are given only for firm matches. The size of a clone is reported for some rows only, either as once, few or many, or as a class for expanded clones.

v_gene: TRBV11-2
j_gene: TRBJ2-1
abundance: NA
len: 15
d_gene: TRBD2
CDR3aa: CASSFLGTSGDDRLF
CDR3nt: TGTGCCAGCAGCTTCCTCGGGACTAGCGGGGACGATAGGCTCTTC

v_gene: TRBV4-1
j_gene: TRBJ1-1
abundance: NA
len: 17
d_gene: NA
CDR3aa: CASSRAFGGLASTEAFF
CDR3nt: TGCGCCAGCAGCCGAGCCTTCGGGGGATTGGCGAGCACTGAAGCTTTCTTT

v_gene: TRBV28
j_gene: TRBJ1-4
abundance: once
len: 11
d_gene: NA
CDR3aa: CASTGDEKLFF
CDR3nt: TGTGCCAGCACAGGGGATGAAAAACTGTTTTTT

v_gene: TRBV4-2
j_gene: TRBJ2-5
abundance: NA
len: 13
d_gene: TRBD2
CDR3aa: CASGGRGGETQYF
CDR3nt: TGTGCCAGCGGGGGCCGGGGGGGAGAGACCCAGTACTTC

v_gene: TRBV2
j_gene: TRBJ2-3
abundance: NA
len: 15
d_gene: NA
CDR3aa: CASGPGAGGTDTQYF
CDR3nt: TGTGCCAGCGGACCAGGGGCAGGGGGGACAGATACGCAGTATTTT

v_gene: TRBV29-1
j_gene: TRBJ2-7
abundance: NA
len: 14
d_gene: TRBD1
CDR3aa: CSVVPGQGLHEQYF
CDR3nt: TGCAGCGTTGTTCCAGGACAGGGTTTGCACGAGCAGTACTTC

v_gene: TRBV5-1
j_gene: TRBJ2-5
abundance: NA
len: 12
d_gene: NA
CDR3aa: CASSSGIETQYF
CDR3nt: TGCGCCAGCAGCAGCGGTATAGAGACCCAGTACTTC

v_gene: TRBV3-1/TRBV3-2
j_gene: TRBJ2-2
abundance: NA
len: 19
d_gene: TRBD2
CDR3aa: CASSQPNYSGRAGTGELFF
CDR3nt: TGTGCCAGCAGCCAACCAAACTATAGCGGGAGGGCGGGAACCGGGGAGCTGTTTTTT

v_gene: TRBV7-7
j_gene: TRBJ2-5
abundance: NA
len: 13
d_gene: TRBD2
CDR3aa: CASSQGLQETQYF
CDR3nt: TGTGCTAGCTCCCAGGGACTACAAGAGACCCAGTACTTC

v_gene: TRBV12-3/TRBV12-4
j_gene: TRBJ2-1
abundance: few
len: 13
d_gene: NA
CDR3aa: CASSFRGYSRQFF
CDR3nt: TGTGCCAGCAGTTTTCGGGGTTATTCCCGGCAGTTCTTC

v_gene: TRBV10-2
j_gene: TRBJ2-3
abundance: NA
len: 16
d_gene: TRBD2
CDR3aa: CATLPGREVVADTQYF
CDR3nt: TGCGCCACCCTACCGGGGCGGGAGGTAGTGGCAGATACGCAGTATTTT

v_gene: TRBV19
j_gene: TRBJ2-1
abundance: once
len: 13
d_gene: NA
CDR3aa: CATTPKQGHEQFF
CDR3nt: TGTGCCACTACCCCAAAACAGGGCCATGAGCAGTTCTTC

v_gene: TRBV19
j_gene: TRBJ1-2
abundance: NA
len: 17
d_gene: TRBD1
CDR3aa: CASSITGDSRPNYGYTF
CDR3nt: TGTGCCAGTAGTATTACTGGGGACAGTAGGCCTAACTATGGCTACACCTTC

v_gene: TRBV6-2/TRBV6-3
j_gene: TRBJ2-7
abundance: NA
len: 16
d_gene: NA
CDR3aa: CASSYGRVAAGYEQYF
CDR3nt: TGTGCCAGCAGTTACGGGCGGGTAGCGGCCGGTTACGAGCAGTACTTC

v_gene: TRBV20-1
j_gene: TRBJ2-3
abundance: once
len: 15
d_gene: NA
CDR3aa: CSASIRYTSTDTQYF
CDR3nt: TGCAGTGCTAGTATCCGATATACTAGCACAGATACGCAGTATTTT

v_gene: TRBV5-1
j_gene: TRBJ1-6
abundance: NA
len: 14
d_gene: TRBD1
CDR3aa: CASSKTGANSPLHF
CDR3nt: TGCGCCAGCAGCAAGACAGGGGCAAATTCACCCCTCCACTTT

v_gene: TRBV27
j_gene: TRBJ2-7
abundance: NA
len: 16
d_gene: TRBD1
CDR3aa: CASSPRTGFRTYEQYF
CDR3nt: TGTGCCAGCAGCCCCCGGACAGGGTTCAGGACGTACGAGCAGTACTTC

v_gene: TRBV7-9
j_gene: TRBJ2-3
abundance: NA
len: 12
d_gene: NA
CDR3aa: CASSFVADTQYF
CDR3nt: TGTGCCAGCAGCTTTGTCGCAGATACGCAGTATTTT

v_gene: TRBV2
j_gene: TRBJ1-4
abundance: few
len: 16
d_gene: TRBD1
CDR3aa: CASSGGQGPTREKLFF
CDR3nt: TGTGCCAGCAGTGGGGGACAGGGCCCTACTAGGGAAAAACTGTTTTTT

v_gene: TRBV5-1
j_gene: TRBJ2-3
abundance: NA
len: 14
d_gene: TRBD1
CDR3aa: CASSPGQATDTQYF
CDR3nt: TGCGCCAGCAGCCCTGGACAGGCCACAGATACGCAGTATTTT

v_gene: TRBV12-5
j_gene: TRBJ2-1
abundance: NA
len: 14
d_gene: TRBD1
CDR3aa: CASSEQGAFNEQFF
CDR3nt: TGTGCTAGTAGCGAACAGGGGGCGTTTAATGAGCAGTTCTTC

v_gene: TRBV19
j_gene: TRBJ2-2
abundance: NA
len: 15
d_gene: TRBD2
CDR3aa: CASSKGLAGTGELFF
CDR3nt: TGTGCCAGTAGTAAAGGACTAGCGGGGACCGGGGAGCTGTTTTTT

v_gene: TRBV19
j_gene: TRBJ2-5
abundance: NA
len: 13
d_gene: TRBD1
CDR3aa: CATGAGGRETQYF
CDR3nt: TGTGCCACGGGGGCAGGGGGCCGGGAGACCCAGTACTTC

v_gene: TRBV18
j_gene: TRBJ1-2
abundance: NA
len: 14
d_gene: TRBD1
CDR3aa: CASSPPTGTKGYTF
CDR3nt: TGTGCCAGCTCACCACCGACAGGGACAAAAGGCTACACCTTC

v_gene: TRBV6-5
j_gene: TRBJ1-1
abundance: NA
len: 13
d_gene: TRBD1
CDR3aa: CASTAGQGIEAFF
CDR3nt: TGTGCCAGCACCGCCGGACAGGGAATAGAAGCTTTCTTT

v_gene: TRBV5-1
j_gene: TRBJ2-5
abundance: NA
len: 14
d_gene: NA
CDR3aa: CASSLGGNQETQYF
CDR3nt: TGCGCCAGCAGCTTGGGAGGCAACCAAGAGACCCAGTACTTC

v_gene: TRBV6-5
j_gene: TRBJ2-3
abundance: NA
len: 15
d_gene: NA
CDR3aa: CASNLAGASTDTQYF
CDR3nt: TGTGCCAGCAATCTAGCAGGGGCGAGCACAGATACGCAGTATTTT

v_gene: TRBV12-5
j_gene: TRBJ2-3
abundance: NA
len: 14
d_gene: NA
CDR3aa: CASGTLIVTDTQYF
CDR3nt: TGTGCTAGTGGTACCCTAATTGTCACAGATACGCAGTATTTT

v_gene: TRBV7-9
j_gene: TRBJ2-1
abundance: NA
len: 14
d_gene: NA
CDR3aa: CASGRVPLLDEQFF
CDR3nt: TGTGCCAGCGGCCGGGTGCCACTGTTGGATGAGCAGTTCTTC

v_gene: TRBV3-1/TRBV3-2
j_gene: TRBJ1-2
abundance: NA
len: 15
d_gene: TRBD1
CDR3aa: CASSRGQGGNYGYTF
CDR3nt: TGTGCCAGCAGCCGTGGACAGGGTGGTAACTATGGCTACACCTTC

v_gene: TRBV30
j_gene: TRBJ1-2
abundance: NA
len: 14
d_gene: NA
CDR3aa: CAWSPKQGLYGYTF
CDR3nt: TGTGCCTGGAGTCCTAAACAGGGCCTCTATGGCTACACCTTC

v_gene: TRBV6-5
j_gene: TRBJ2-7
abundance: NA
len: 15
d_gene: TRBD1
CDR3aa: CASSTGTGFLYEQYF
CDR3nt: TGTGCCAGCAGTACCGGGACAGGGTTCCTCTACGAGCAGTACTTC

v_gene: TRBV11-2
j_gene: TRBJ2-2
abundance: NA
len: 18
d_gene: TRBD2
CDR3aa: CASSLLIAGGMRAGELFF
CDR3nt: TGTGCCAGCAGCTTACTAATAGCGGGAGGTATGCGGGCCGGGGAGCTGTTTTTT

v_gene: TRBV2
j_gene: TRBJ1-5
abundance: once
len: 15
d_gene: TRBD1
CDR3aa: CAGSADRSGNQPQHF
CDR3nt: TGTGCCGGCAGCGCGGACAGGAGTGGCAATCAGCCCCAGCATTTT

v_gene: TRBV27
j_gene: TRBJ2-1
abundance: NA
len: 18
d_gene: TRBD2
CDR3aa: CASSRLAGVGSENNEQFF
CDR3nt: TGTGCCAGCAGTCGACTAGCGGGAGTTGGTTCGGAAAACAATGAGCAGTTCTTC

v_gene: TRBV10-3
j_gene: TRBJ2-7
abundance: NA
len: 15
d_gene: TRBD2
CDR3aa: CAISERLAGEYEQYF
CDR3nt: TGTGCCATCAGTGAGAGGCTAGCGGGAGAGTACGAGCAGTACTTC

v_gene: TRBV4-3
j_gene: TRBJ2-1
abundance: NA
len: 16
d_gene: NA
CDR3aa: CASSQSGGVSYNEQFF
CDR3nt: TGCGCCAGCAGCCAAAGCGGCGGGGTTTCCTACAATGAGCAGTTCTTC

v_gene: TRBV5-1
j_gene: TRBJ1-3
abundance: NA
len: 14
d_gene: NA
CDR3aa: CASSQAGSGNTIYF
CDR3nt: TGCGCCAGCAGCCAGGCTGGTTCTGGAAACACCATATATTTT

v_gene: TRBV7-9
j_gene: TRBJ2-5
abundance: NA
len: 12
d_gene: NA
CDR3aa: CASSLDWETQYF
CDR3nt: TGTGCCAGCAGCTTAGACTGGGAGACCCAGTACTTC

v_gene: TRBV7-3
j_gene: TRBJ1-2
abundance: NA
len: 14
d_gene: NA
CDR3aa: CASSLSLANYGYTF
CDR3nt: TGTGCCAGCAGCTTAAGTCTAGCTAACTATGGCTACACCTTC

v_gene: TRBV7-8
j_gene: TRBJ1-2
abundance: NA
len: 14
d_gene: NA
CDR3aa: CASSFWGGPGGYTF
CDR3nt: TGTGCCAGCAGCTTTTGGGGGGGGCCGGGGGGCTACACCTTC

v_gene: TRBV18
j_gene: TRBJ1-6
abundance: NA
len: 15
d_gene: TRBD1
CDR3aa: CASSEPGQGFSPLHF
CDR3nt: TGTGCCAGCTCGGAGCCGGGACAGGGATTTTCACCCCTCCACTTT

v_gene: TRBV14
j_gene: TRBJ2-5
abundance: NA
len: 15
d_gene: NA
CDR3aa: CASSQEWQGKETQYF
CDR3nt: TGTGCCAGCAGCCAAGAGTGGCAGGGAAAAGAGACCCAGTACTTC

v_gene: TRBV11-2
j_gene: TRBJ2-7
abundance: NA
len: 15
d_gene: TRBD1
CDR3aa: CASSLLGQGGYEQYF
CDR3nt: TGTGCCAGCAGCTTATTAGGACAGGGGGGGTACGAGCAGTACTTC